This TCR beta chain was sequenced for a study of blood T cell repertoires in COVID-19. Background on the study: The United States, Italy and Spain supplied acute and convalescent COVID-19 samples. Sample material is recorded as cDNA or gDNA derived from T cells, B-cell-depleted T cells, or PBMCs.

In the authors' workflow: Reference gene primers were amplified, and this amplification served to estimate nucleated cell counts. Here immunoSEQ multiplex PCR was the method, and the copy in TCRdb shows in-frame clones only, minus some. D and trimming were read from the DNA, whereas the V and J calls and clone size are those reported in that table. In the table there are approximately 100,000 clones, roughly 92% of which are singletons. The sample was peripheral blood. The origin of this receptor is a man between 65 and 79 years old with acute or convalescent COVID-19.

CDR3 protein: CSVAQGLTEAFF. Written as DNA, the CDR3 is TGCAGCGTTGCACAGGGATTGACTGAAGCTTTCTTT. The chain carries TRBV29-1 and TRBJ1-1, with TRBD1 as a possible D gene (6 bases). With 4 bases removed from V and 5 bases from J, the gap between germline ends came to 11 bases. Germline V gene sequence: CDR1 SQVTM, CDR2 ANQGSEA. This CDR3 has 12 amino acids.